The clone carrying this TCR beta chain was picked up many times. At one end the junction does not follow the germline gene, possibly because of a read error. This sample stems from a study of CD8 T cells in ankylosing spondylitis. Germline CDR1 reads SGHRS; CDR2 reads YFSETQ. The CDR3 is made up of 14 amino acids. TCRdb re-called the 5' RACE reads with MiXCR, one entry per CDR3 protein. The sample has roughly 120,000 distinct CDR3 sequences, 7% seen once. The sequence was collected from a male donor with ankylosing spondylitis or in good health (not recorded which). The chain joins TRBV5-1 to TRBJ2-6; unclear D gene. Sequencing was carried out using blood, either unsorted or a sorted T cell fraction (not recorded which). Here the CDR3 reads CASSSSSGANVLTF. For the CDR3, the DNA is TGTGCCAGCAGTTCCTCCTCTGGGGCCAACGTCCTGACTTTC.